Presented here are 10 T cell receptor beta chains from one specimen sequenced in a study of CD8 T cells in Susac syndrome. Random hexamers were used to reverse transcribe an amount of roughly 0.45 to 1 ug RNA. Each CDR3 protein is one row after TCRdb ran MiXCR on the immunoSEQ multiplex PCR reads. Of under 90,000 distinct CDR3 sequences in the sample, roughly 91% were seen once. Sample: CD4+ T cells from PBMCs. The receptor set was obtained from a human donor with Susac syndrome.

The rearrangement uses TRBV7-9 and TRBJ2-7; TRBD2 matches 9 bases. Germline V gene data show CDR1 as SEHNR and CDR2 as FQNEAQ (reference sequence). CDR3 size: 16 residues. The trim removed 1 base at V and 0 bases at J, leaving 4 bases unmatched. CDR3 sequence reads: CASSLGAAGGSYEQYF. Here the CDR3 DNA reads TGTGCCAGCAGCTTAGGGGCAGCGGGAGGCTCCTACGAGCAGTACTTC.

This clonotype was seen once. The CDR3 nucleotides read TGTGCCAGCAGCTCCGGGGCACTAAATGAAGCTTTCTTT. It codes for CASSSGALNEAFF. This chain links TRBV7-9 with TRBJ1-1; the D gene is possibly TRBD1 (5 bases). The CDR3 has 13 amino acids. The V gene's germline CDR1 is SEHNR and CDR2 FQNEAQ (reference sequence). The germline V and J ends were trimmed by 4 bases and 7 bases, with 13 bases remaining between them.

The chain joins TRBV7-9 to TRBJ2-3; TRBD2 matches at 8 bases. Germline V CDR1 and CDR2: SEHNR, FQNEAQ (reference sequence). The CDR3 loop spans 17 amino acids. V trimming: 5 bases; J trimming: 0 bases; junction bases outside the gene matches: 10. CDR3 loop: CASSPRGLAASTDTQYF. DNA of the CDR3: TGTGCCAGCAGCCCCCGAGGACTAGCTGCGAGCACAGATACGCAGTATTTT.

V gene TRBV6-2 or TRBV6-3 combines with J gene TRBJ2-7; D is possibly TRBD1 or TRBD2 (5 bases each). The CDR3 loop spans 15 amino acids. The germline gives CDR1 MNHEY, CDR2 SVGEGT. The V end was cut by 8 bases, the J end by 5 bases, with 22 bases between. As DNA, the CDR3 is TGTGCCAGCGCAGGCCATCAGATGAGGGGCCACGAGCAGTACTTC. Translation: CASAGHQMRGHEQYF.

The V and J genes are TRBV27 and TRBJ1-2, with 7 bases that match TRBD1. The CDR3 loop spans 17 amino acids. With V trimmed by 5 bases and J by 0 bases, 12 bases remained unmatched. Germline CDR1 reads MNHEY; CDR2 reads SMNVEV (reference sequence). The CDR3 DNA follows: TGTGCCAGCAGTCTCAGACAGGGATACCTTACTAACTATGGCTACACCTTC. Its protein product is CASSLRQGYLTNYGYTF.

V is TRBV7-2 and J is TRBJ2-7, with 11 bases aligning to TRBD2. From germline, CDR1 is SGHTA and CDR2 FQGNSA. V lost 1 base, J lost 5 bases, and 7 bases stayed unmatched. The CDR3 has 16 residues. The CDR3 reads CASSLGFLAGGHEQYF. The CDR3 DNA follows: TGTGCCAGCAGCTTAGGATTTCTAGCGGGAGGACACGAGCAGTACTTC.

This chain links TRBV7-2 with TRBJ2-1, with D perhaps matching TRBD1 (5 bases). The germline V gene encodes CDR1 SGHTA and CDR2 FQGNSA. The V end lost 5 bases, the J end lost 6 bases, and 8 bases lay between the germline ends. The CDR3 length is 12 residues. The CDR3 reads CASSVRVNEQFF. As DNA, the CDR3 is TGTGCCAGCAGCGTCAGGGTCAATGAGCAGTTCTTC.

This sequence joins TRBV19 and TRBJ2-7; D not certain. The CDR3 contains 13 residues. The ends were cut back, 5 bases at V and 0 bases at J, with 8 bases in the middle. Germline V gene sequence: CDR1 LNHDA, CDR2 SQIVND (reference sequence). The CDR3: CASSSAVSYEQYF. The CDR3 DNA reads as TGTGCCAGTAGTTCGGCAGTCTCCTACGAGCAGTACTTC.

This chain links TRBV28 with TRBJ1-1; no clear D. The CDR3 loop spans 14 amino acids. V lost 2 bases to trimming and J lost 0 bases, with 7 bases between them. In germline, CDR1 is MDHEN, CDR2 SYDVKM. CDR3 nucleotide sequence: TGTGCCAGCAGTTTAGAACAGTTGAACACTGAAGCTTTCTTT. Amino acids: CASSLEQLNTEAFF.

V usage is TRBV2 and J usage is TRBJ2-5; D is undetermined. The CDR3 runs to 12 residues. Deletions cut 3 bases from V and 5 bases from J, with 7 bases between. The germline gives CDR1 SNHLY, CDR2 FYNNEI. CDR3 nucleotide sequence: TGTGCCAGCAGTGATGGTCGGGAGACCCAGTACTTC. Its protein product is CASSDGRETQYF.